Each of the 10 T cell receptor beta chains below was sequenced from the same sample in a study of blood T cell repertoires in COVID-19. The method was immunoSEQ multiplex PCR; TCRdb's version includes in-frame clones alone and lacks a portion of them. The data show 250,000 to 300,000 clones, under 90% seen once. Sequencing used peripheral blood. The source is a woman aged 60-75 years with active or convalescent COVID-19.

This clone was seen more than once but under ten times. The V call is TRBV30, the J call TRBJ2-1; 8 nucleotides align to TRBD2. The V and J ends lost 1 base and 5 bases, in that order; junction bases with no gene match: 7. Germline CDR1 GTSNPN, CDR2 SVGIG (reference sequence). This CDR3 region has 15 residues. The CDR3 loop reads CAWSGGSGGHNEQFF. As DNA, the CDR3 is TGTGCCTGGAGTGGGGGCAGCGGGGGTCACAATGAGCAGTTCTTC.

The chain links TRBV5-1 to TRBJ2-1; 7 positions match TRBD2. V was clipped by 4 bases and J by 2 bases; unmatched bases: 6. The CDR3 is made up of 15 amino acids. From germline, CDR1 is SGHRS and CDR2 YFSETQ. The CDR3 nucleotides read TGCGCCAGCAGCCCCCAAGCGGGGACCTACAATGAGCAGTTCTTC. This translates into CASSPQAGTYNEQFF.

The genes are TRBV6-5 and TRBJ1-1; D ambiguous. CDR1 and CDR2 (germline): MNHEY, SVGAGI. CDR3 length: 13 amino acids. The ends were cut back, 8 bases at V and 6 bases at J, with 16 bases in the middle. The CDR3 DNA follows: TGTGCCAGCGGCCCGGTGGGCCAACCTGAAGCTTTCTTT. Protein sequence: CASGPVGQPEAFF.

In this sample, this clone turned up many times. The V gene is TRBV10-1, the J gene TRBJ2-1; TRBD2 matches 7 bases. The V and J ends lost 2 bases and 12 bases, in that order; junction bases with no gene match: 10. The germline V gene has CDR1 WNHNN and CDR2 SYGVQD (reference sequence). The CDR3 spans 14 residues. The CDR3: CASSEPRRGKGQFF. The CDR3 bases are TGCGCCAGCAGTGAGCCCCGGCGGGGGAAGGGGCAGTTCTTC.

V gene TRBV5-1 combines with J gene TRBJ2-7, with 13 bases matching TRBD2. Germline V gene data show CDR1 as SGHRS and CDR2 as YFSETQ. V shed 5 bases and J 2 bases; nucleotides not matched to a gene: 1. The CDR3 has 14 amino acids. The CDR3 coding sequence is TGCGCCAGCAGGGGGACTAGCGGGACCTACGAGCAGTACTTC. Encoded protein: CASRGTSGTYEQYF.

The CDR3 nucleotides are TGTGCCAGCAGCCAGGCCACAGGACAGGGGGTGCACTATGGCTACACCTTC. Translating it yields CASSQATGQGVHYGYTF. The V call is TRBV4-2, the J call TRBJ1-2, with 10 bases that match TRBD1. The CDR3 contains 17 residues. V shed 3 bases, J shed 3 bases, and the junction held 10 bases outside the gene matches. Germline CDR1 reads LGHNA; CDR2 reads YNFKEQ.

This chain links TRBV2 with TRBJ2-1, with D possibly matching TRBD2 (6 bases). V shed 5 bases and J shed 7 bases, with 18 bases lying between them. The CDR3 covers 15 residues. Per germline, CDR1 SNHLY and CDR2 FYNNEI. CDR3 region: CASSSSARPQNEQFF. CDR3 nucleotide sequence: TGTGCCAGCAGTTCTAGCGCTCGCCCACAGAATGAGCAGTTCTTC.

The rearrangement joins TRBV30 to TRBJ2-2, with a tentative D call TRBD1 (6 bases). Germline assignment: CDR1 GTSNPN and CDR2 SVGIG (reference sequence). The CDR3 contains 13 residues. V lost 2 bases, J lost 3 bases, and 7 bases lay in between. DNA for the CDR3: TGTGCCTGGAGTCGACAGGACACCGGGGAGCTGTTTTTT. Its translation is CAWSRQDTGELFF.

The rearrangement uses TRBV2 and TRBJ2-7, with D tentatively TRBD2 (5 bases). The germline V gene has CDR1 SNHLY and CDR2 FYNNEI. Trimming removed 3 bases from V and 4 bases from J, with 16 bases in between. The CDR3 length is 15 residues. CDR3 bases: TGTGCCAGCAGTGAGGTACCGGGATTTGCTTACGAGCAGTACTTC. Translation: CASSEVPGFAYEQYF.

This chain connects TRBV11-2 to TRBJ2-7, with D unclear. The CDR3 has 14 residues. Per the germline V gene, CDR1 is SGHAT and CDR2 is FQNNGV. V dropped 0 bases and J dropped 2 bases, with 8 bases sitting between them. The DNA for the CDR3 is TGTGCCAGCAGCTTAGACGCCGGTACCTACGAGCAGTACTTC. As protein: CASSLDAGTYEQYF.